This T cell receptor beta chain originates from a study of blood T cell repertoires in COVID-19. Study in general: PBMCs, B-cell-depleted T cells, or T cells provided the cDNA or gDNA that made up the material.

Method: immunoSEQ multiplex PCR; TCRdb's copy keeps in-frame clones and lacks some. The data hold 140,000 or so clones, with about four fifths observed a single time. CDR1 is KGHSH and CDR2 is LQKENI in the germline V gene. Trimming stripped 3 bases from V and 6 bases from J, with 12 bases between. This CDR3 comprises 13 residues. Source material: peripheral blood. The sequence derives from a woman of 80 years or more with acute or convalescent COVID-19. This chain joins TRBV18 and TRBJ2-7; D might be TRBD2 (5 bases). The CDR3 spells CASSPGAEGEQYF. The CDR3 coding sequence is TGTGCCAGCTCACCGGGTGCAGAGGGCGAGCAGTACTTC.